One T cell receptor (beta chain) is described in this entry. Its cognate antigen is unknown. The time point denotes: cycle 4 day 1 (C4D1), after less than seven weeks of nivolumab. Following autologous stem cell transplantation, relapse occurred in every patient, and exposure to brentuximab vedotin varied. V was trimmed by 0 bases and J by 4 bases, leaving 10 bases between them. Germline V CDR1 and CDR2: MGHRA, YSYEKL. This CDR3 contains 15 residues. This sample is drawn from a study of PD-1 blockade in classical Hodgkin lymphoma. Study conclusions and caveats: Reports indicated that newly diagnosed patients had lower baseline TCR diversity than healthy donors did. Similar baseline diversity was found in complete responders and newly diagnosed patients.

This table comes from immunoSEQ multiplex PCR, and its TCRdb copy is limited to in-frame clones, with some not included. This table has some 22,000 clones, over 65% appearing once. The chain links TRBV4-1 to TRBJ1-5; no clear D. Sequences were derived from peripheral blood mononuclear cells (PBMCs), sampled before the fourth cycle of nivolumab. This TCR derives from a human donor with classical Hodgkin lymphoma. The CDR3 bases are TGCGCCAGCAGCCAAGATCGGGCAGATAATCAGCCCCAGCATTTT. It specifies CASSQDRADNQPQHF.